The clone carrying this TCR beta chain has a count of ten or more. The antigen remains undetermined. The data were obtained in a study of CD8 T cells in ankylosing spondylitis. Study results and limitations: In ankylosing spondylitis patients, matched synovial fluid reportedly showed significant enrichment of disease-linked clones. Blood from ankylosing spondylitis patients appeared to carry a characteristic roughly eight-variant TCR beta motif. CD8+ disease-linked clones were present at relatively low frequencies in blood.

Construction of TCR beta libraries was performed using quantitative 5'-RACE with molecular barcodes. Each CDR3 protein gets one entry after TCRdb re-called the 5' RACE reads with MiXCR. This repertoire shows around 220,000 distinct CDR3 sequences, around 18% found once; its top ten account for roughly 42%. The CDR3 has 13 amino acids. Trimming took 4 bases from V and 2 from J, leaving 9 bases between them. The clonotype originates from a male donor with ankylosing spondylitis. Sample: blood, either unsorted or a sorted T cell fraction (not recorded which). The chain is built from TRBV12-3 or TRBV12-4 and TRBJ2-7; possible D gene TRBD1, 6 bases. This CDR3 reads CASSYTGPYEQYF. DNA for the CDR3: TGTGCCAGCAGTTACACAGGGCCCTACGAGCAGTACTTC.